This T cell receptor beta chain comes out of a study of blood T cell repertoires in COVID-19. V shed 1 base, J shed 4 bases, and the junction held 6 bases outside the gene matches. Germline lookup yields CDR1 LGHDT and CDR2 YNNKEL (reference sequence). CDR3 length equals 17 residues. This table comes from immunoSEQ multiplex PCR, and its TCRdb copy is limited to in-frame clones, with some not included. The table lists 200,000 to 250,000 clones, approximately 80% of them singletons. The TCR was taken from a woman of 80 years or more with COVID-19, enrolled during active disease. Input material: peripheral blood. V usage is TRBV3-1 (or the pseudogene TRBV3-2) and J usage is TRBJ1-6, with 8 bases aligning to TRBD1. CDR3 sequence: CASSQGQGARYNSPLHF. The CDR3 DNA sequence: TGTGCCAGCAGCCAAGGGCAGGGGGCAAGGTATAATTCACCCCTCCACTTT.